This TCR beta chain came from a study of response to subunit inactivated influenza vaccine. Study conclusions and caveats: New T cells are recruited in small numbers by each seasonal influenza vaccination, according to the authors' suggestion.

This clonotype was seen at least ten times. Its antigen is undetermined. TCRdb re-derived calls from the RT-PCR reads in MiXCR, one entry per CDR3 protein. The sample carries about 700,000 distinct CDR3 sequences, about 15% recorded once. Sequenced material: PBMCs from blood, taken 12 days after vaccination. The TCR originated in a man between 45 and 60 years old who received an inactivated influenza vaccine.

The CDR3 sequence is CSVIPFYNEQFF. The DNA for the CDR3 is TGCAGCGTTATCCCCTTCTACAATGAGCAGTTCTTC. This chain connects TRBV29-1 to TRBJ2-1, with D uncertain. Looked up from germline, CDR1 is SQVTM and CDR2 is ANQGSEA. V was shortened by 5 bases and J by 3 bases, with 8 bases between the two germline ends. The CDR3 runs to 12 residues.